This T cell receptor beta chain was recovered during a study of T-cell reconstitution after alpha-beta-depleted transplantation in children. Unique molecular identifiers were incorporated when the TCRbeta library was constructed. Each CDR3 protein is one row after TCRdb ran MiXCR on the PCR reads. The sample carries about 900,000 distinct CDR3 sequences, about 29% recorded once. Notes on this clonotype: Its specificity is unknown.

Germline values: CDR1 SQVTM, CDR2 ANQGSEA. Germline trimming cut 6 bases from V and 2 bases from J; bases unmatched to any gene: 5. This CDR3 region has 14 residues. Study-wide results and caveats: Two months or so post-transplant, alpha-beta T cells reportedly derived from several hundred expanded graft clones. Diversity of TCRbeta at day 60 was high in some patients, arising from surviving recipient T cells and thymic progenitors. Diversity and T-cell counts at one year after transplant derived mostly from new T cells.

Sequenced material: PBMCs, mostly from graft donor cells, taken 360 days after TCRalphabeta/CD19-depleted stem cell transplant. The source is a boy less than two years old who had a stem cell transplant for SCID, so the T cells may come from the graft donor. V usage is TRBV29-1 and J usage is TRBJ1-4; 8 positions agree with TRBD1. CDR3 in amino acids: CSVRPGGTNEKLFF. CDR3 in DNA: TGCAGCGTCAGGCCAGGGGGCACTAATGAAAAACTGTTTTTT.